This T cell receptor beta chain came from a study of CD8+CD57+ T cells in acquired aplastic anemia. Across the study: Yields of DNA that came from sorted CD4+ and CD8+ cells averaged about 3 ug. General study results and limits: Between the patient and control groups, CD8+ Simpson's diversity did not differ significantly. A set of around 30 CD8+ CDR3 sequences was shared between patients and controls, and these sequences appeared highly expressed in patients.

By flow cytometry, patients selected for sequencing had shown an expansion of CD8+CD57+ cells. By the time of blood sampling, patients had still received no therapy. Genomic DNA acted as the template from which TCR beta VDJ combination and CDR3 sequence profiling were carried out. Each CDR3 protein is one row after TCRdb ran MiXCR on the reads. The sample gives just over 40,000 distinct CDR3 sequences, 63% of which show up once; roughly three fifths is in the top ten. As for this clonotype: No antigen is known for it.

CDR1 is KGHDR and CDR2 is SFDVKD in the germline V gene. Trimming took off 3 bases at V and 3 bases at J, with 4 bases between the two ends. This CDR3 has 12 residues. What was sequenced was sorted CD4+, CD8+, or CD8+CD57+ T cells (not recorded which) from PBMCs. The rearrangement uses TRBV24-1 and TRBJ1-2; D gene unclear. This TCR came from a human donor with aplastic anemia. This chain's CDR3 is CATSDQDYGYTF. In DNA, the CDR3 is TGTGCCACCAGTGATCAGGACTATGGCTACACCTTC.